Below are 10 T cell receptor beta chains sequenced from a single sample in a study of blood T cell repertoires in COVID-19. Only in-frame clones appear in the TCRdb table, and some are missing; sequencing was by immunoSEQ multiplex PCR. The sample has over 400,000 clones, about 89% seen once. Sequencing used peripheral blood. These receptors were collected from a woman between 45 and 60 years old with COVID-19, enrolled during active disease.

The chain has TRBV4-1 and TRBJ2-3, with 8 bases that match TRBD2. Per germline, CDR1 MGHRA and CDR2 YSYEKL. J lost 6 bases, V lost 6 bases, and 14 bases had no gene match. This CDR3 contains 16 residues. The CDR3 loop reads CASSARGAGEGDTQYF. In DNA form, the CDR3 reads TGCGCCAGCAGTGCGAGGGGAGCGGGGGAGGGGGATACGCAGTATTTT.

The chain links TRBV19 to TRBJ1-3; TRBD1 matches 12 bases. Germline CDR1 is LNHDA and CDR2 is SQIVND (reference sequence). V gave up 2 bases and J gave up 4 bases; unmatched junction bases: 6. The CDR3 contains 17 residues. CDR3 bases: TGTGCCAGTAGTATAAAGGGACAGGGGGCGTCCGGAAACACCATATATTTT. Its translation: CASSIKGQGASGNTIYF.

The chain employs TRBV13 and TRBJ2-1; 9 positions agree with TRBD1. V lost 0 bases to trimming and J lost 7 bases; unmatched junction nucleotides: 1. Germline V gene sequence: CDR1 PRHDT, CDR2 FYEKMQ (reference sequence). The CDR3 is 14 amino acids. The CDR3: CASSLGTGGNEQFF. The CDR3 nucleotides are TGTGCCAGCAGCTTAGGGACAGGGGGGAATGAGCAGTTCTTC.

This chain connects TRBV5-4 to TRBJ2-3; tentative D call: TRBD2 (5 bases). This CDR3 region has 13 residues. Trimming removed 4 bases at V and 8 bases at J, with 14 bases between. Germline CDR1 and CDR2: SGHNT and YYREEE (reference sequence). In DNA, the CDR3 is TGTGCCAGCAGCCCCTGGGAGCAGAGTACGCAGTATTTT. It yields the protein CASSPWEQSTQYF. The full variable domain, its missing parts supplied by reference TRBV5-4 and TRBJ2-3, is ETGVTQSPTHLIKTRGQQVTLRCSSQSGHNTVSWYQQALGQGPQFIFQYYREEENGRGNFPPRFSGLQFPNYSSELNVNALELDDSALYLCASSPWEQSTQYFGPGTRLTVL.

This sequence joins TRBV7-2 and TRBJ2-3; tentatively, D is TRBD1 (5 bases). This CDR3 is 14 amino acids long. Trimming took off 3 bases at V and 2 bases at J, with 9 bases between the two ends. Germline V gene data show CDR1 as SGHTA and CDR2 as FQGNSA. In DNA form, the CDR3 reads TGTGCCAGCAGCTTTCGACAGTTCACAGATACGCAGTATTTT. It specifies CASSFRQFTDTQYF.

The chain couples TRBV5-5 to TRBJ1-5; possible D gene TRBD1, 6 bases. Trimming stripped 3 bases from V and 3 bases from J, with 13 bases between. The CDR3 extends over 15 amino acids. Germline lookup yields CDR1 SGHKS and CDR2 YYEKEE (reference sequence). CDR3 bases: TGTGCCAGCAGCTGGGGAGGGGGTTCCAATCAGCCCCAGCATTTT. It is translated as CASSWGGGSNQPQHF.

The CDR3 DNA follows: TGCGCCAGCAGCCCAGGACAGTACAATGAGCAGTTCTTC. Protein product: CASSPGQYNEQFF. The gene calls are TRBV10-1 and TRBJ2-1, with a possible D match to TRBD1 (6 bases). V lost 6 bases, J lost 4 bases, and 10 bases lay in between. The CDR3 sequence is 13 residues long. The germline V gene encodes CDR1 WNHNN and CDR2 SYGVQD (reference sequence).

This clone was recorded only once. This chain uses TRBV28 with TRBJ2-1; D ambiguous. V lost 10 bases and J 5 bases, leaving 15 bases between the germline ends. The CDR3 runs 13 residues. Germline-derived CDR1 and CDR2 are MDHEN and SYDVKM. The CDR3 here is CATLMSVDNEQFF. The CDR3 DNA sequence: TGTGCCACCCTCATGAGCGTCGACAATGAGCAGTTCTTC.

V is TRBV5-1 and J is TRBJ1-2; 7 positions match TRBD1. CDR1 and CDR2 from the germline V gene are SGHRS and YFSETQ. V dropped 4 bases and J dropped 8; count of bases not matched to a gene: 8. The CDR3 length is 13 residues. DNA for the CDR3: TGCGCCAGCAGCCCGGACAGGACCCGGGGCTACACCTTC. It encodes CASSPDRTRGYTF.

This clone came up a few times. The chain links TRBV2 to TRBJ1-5, with 7 nucleotides matching TRBD1. The CDR3 consists of 14 residues. J lost 7 bases, V lost 5 bases, and 8 bases had no gene match. Germline assignment: CDR1 SNHLY and CDR2 FYNNEI. Here the CDR3 DNA reads TGTGCCAGCAGTAGCAGGGGGAGTTGGCAGCCCCAGCATTTT. Translated: CASSSRGSWQPQHF.